This TCR beta chain appears in the sequencing data of a study of T cells after yellow fever vaccination (dated by TCRdb to between 2018 and 2020). About the study as a whole: Libraries from fractions with low cell numbers were prepared with the SMART-Seq v4 Ultra Low Input RNA kit. Bulk PBMC replicates and cell subsets were isolated from blood drawn at multiple timepoints before and after both primary and secondary immunization. To follow T-cell clones before and after both primary and booster YFV17D yellow fever vaccination, bulk TCR alpha and beta repertoires underwent longitudinal sequencing. The cohort comprised two healthy male donors, one aged 18 to 30 and one aged 30 to 40 years.

There are 15 amino acids in the CDR3, from cysteine to phenylalanine inclusive. The only DNA kept is the CDR3, 45 bases in frame from the first base. V loses 7 bases, J loses 2 bases, and the germline ends lie 16 bases apart. The germline V gene (reference sequence) supplies CDR1 LNHNV and CDR2 YYDKDF. What the study reported, not specific to this receptor: The secondary T-cell response was weaker than the primary response but faster, peaking on day 5 instead of day 15. The study included only a couple of donors, which limits how far the findings can be generalized. A small fraction of clonotypes appeared in both the CD4 and CD8 compartments, likely as a result of convergent recombination. Because abundant contaminating clonotypes from the bulk population could be contained in FACS-sorted repertoires, computational filtering was required. Most clones expanded after primary vaccination (almost 97% of CD4 and roughly 90% of CD8) were re-detected after the booster, suggesting that broad memory maintenance occurred.

TCR cDNA was synthesized by 5'RACE template switching, through which a universal primer site and unique molecular identifiers were introduced. Priming of cDNA synthesis was performed from both the TCR alpha and TCR beta constant segments. Two PCR steps were used to amplify libraries, with sample barcodes and sequencing adapters being added in the second step. Sequencing of libraries was performed on Illumina HiSeq 2500 (2x100 bp) or NovaSeq (2x150 bp). The source study handled its data this way. Reads were demultiplexed and collapsed into UMI consensus sequences with MIGEC, and V(D)J alignment was performed with MiXCR. Clonotypes responding to the vaccine were identified with edgeR on replicate PBMC samples, with the criteria of FDR below 0.01 and a log2 fold change above 5 up to day 15. Each bulk clonotype was labeled CD4 or CD8 based on which sequenced repertoire, CD4 or CD8, contained the clonotype at higher abundance. TCRdb itself trimmed the public reads at Q25 with fastp, ran MiXCR and retained productive beta chains. One record per CDR3 amino acid sequence lists the most common genes and DNA. None of the V and J calls come from the authors' own analysis; TCRdb made them. The sample contains roughly 330,000 distinct CDR3 sequences, around 7% of them found a single time. Over 15% of the sample is taken by the ten largest.

According to the study, the label for this sample's treatment or condition signals: live attenuated yellow fever vaccine strain. At each blood-draw timepoint, two biological replicates of bulk PBMCs were obtained. PBMCs were isolated from peripheral blood using a standard Ficoll-Paque protocol. RNA was extracted with TriZol from bulk PBMCs, CD4 and CD8 fractions, and dextramer-positive and dextramer-negative fractions. This clonotype was counted only a few times. The clone's antigen remains unknown. Qualities for individual bases were not recorded, and no much larger clone is one base off. The sequencing here drew on PBMCs, taken 45 days after the first yellow fever vaccination. This clonotype was sampled from a man younger than 35 who received the YFV17D yellow fever vaccine. The V and J segments used are TRBV15 and TRBJ2-3, with a tentative D gene TRBD1 over 5 matching bases. The CDR3 region reads CATKEDIDPTDTQYF. The nucleotides are TGTGCCACCAAAGAGGACATAGATCCCACAGATACGCAGTATTTT.